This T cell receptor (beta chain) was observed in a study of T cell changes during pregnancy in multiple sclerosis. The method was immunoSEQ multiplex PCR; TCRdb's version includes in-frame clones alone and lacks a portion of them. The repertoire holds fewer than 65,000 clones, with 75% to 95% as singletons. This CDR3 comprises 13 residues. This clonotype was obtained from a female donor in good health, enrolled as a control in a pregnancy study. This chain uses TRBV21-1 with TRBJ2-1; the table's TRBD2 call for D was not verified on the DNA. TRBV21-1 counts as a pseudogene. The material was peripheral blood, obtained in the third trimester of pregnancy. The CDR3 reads CASSKAIAAKQFF. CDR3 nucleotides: TGTGCCAGCAGCAAAGCCATAGCGGCTAAGCAGTTCTTC.